Listed here are 14 T cell receptor beta chains from one sample, sequenced in a study of Ad26.COV2.S vaccination and SARS-CoV-2 variants. Profiled with immunoSEQ multiplex PCR; TCRdb holds only in-frame clones, not every one. The table records around 370,000 clones, about 90% of them present only once. The sample consisted of peripheral blood, taken after recovery from COVID-19. Source of these receptors: a human donor who had recovered from COVID-19.

This clone was detected only once. J is TRBJ1-5 and V is TRBV2; 12 bases are shared with TRBD1. V dropped 7 bases and J dropped 5; count of bases not matched to a gene: 9. The CDR3 length is 16 residues. Germline V gene sequence: CDR1 SNHLY, CDR2 FYNNEI. For the CDR3, the DNA is TGTGCCAGCAATCGGGACAGGGGGCCCGTTGATCAGCCCCAGCATTTT. This gives the protein CASNRDRGPVDQPQHF.

The genes are TRBV6-4 and TRBJ2-6; D gene unclear. The germline V and J ends were trimmed by 4 bases and 2 bases, with 6 bases remaining between them. CDR1 and CDR2 (germline): MRHNA, SNTAGT. The CDR3 spans 14 residues. The CDR3 region is CASSANPGANVLTF. The CDR3 DNA sequence: TGTGCCAGCAGTGCGAATCCTGGGGCCAACGTCCTGACTTTC.

This rearrangement joins TRBV10-2 to TRBJ1-5; D is unresolved. Germline lookup yields CDR1 WSHSY and CDR2 SAAADI. Trimming pared 0 bases from V and 4 bases from J, leaving 16 bases between. This CDR3 region has 17 residues. The CDR3 loop is CASSESAGKGRNQPQHF. CDR3 coding DNA: TGCGCCAGCAGTGAGTCCGCGGGGAAAGGACGTAATCAGCCCCAGCATTTT.

CDR3 loop: CASSSDSPYNSPLHF. In nucleotides, the CDR3 is TGTGCCAGTAGTTCGGACAGTCCATATAATTCACCCCTCCACTTT. The genes are TRBV19 and TRBJ1-6, with D possibly matching TRBD1 (6 bases). V dropped 5 bases and J dropped 4 bases, with 12 bases sitting between them. From germline, CDR1 is LNHDA and CDR2 SQIVND (reference sequence). The CDR3 is 15 amino acids.

The chain has TRBV10-3 and TRBJ1-6, with D unresolved. The V end was cut by 8 bases, the J end by 7 bases, with 9 bases between. This CDR3 spans 12 amino acids. The germline V gene encodes CDR1 ENHRY and CDR2 SYGVKD. The CDR3 sequence is CAIRQRNSPLHF. CDR3 DNA: TGTGCCATCCGTCAGAGGAATTCACCCCTCCACTTT.

The chain recombines TRBV19 with TRBJ1-1; no reliable D call. Per the germline V gene, CDR1 is LNHDA and CDR2 is SQIVND (reference sequence). The V end was cut by 3 bases, the J end by 10 bases, with 9 bases between. The CDR3 contains 11 residues. CDR3 nucleotides: TGTGCCAGTAGTATGGGCCATTCAGCTTTCTTT. As protein: CASSMGHSAFF.

The CDR3 DNA reads TGCGCCAGCAGCTTGGTGGGACTAGCGGGGTTCGGGACAGATACGCAGTATTTT. Its protein is CASSLVGLAGFGTDTQYF. V gene TRBV5-1 combines with J gene TRBJ2-3; TRBD2 matches 13 bases. Germline assignment: CDR1 SGHRS and CDR2 YFSETQ. The CDR3 runs 18 residues. With 0 bases clipped from V and 3 bases from J, the junction kept 7 bases outside the gene matches.

The chain joins TRBV5-1 to TRBJ1-2, with 12 bases identical to TRBD1. Trimming removed 3 bases from V and 8 bases from J; junction bases left unmatched: 8. Per the germline V gene, CDR1 is SGHRS and CDR2 is YFSETQ. The CDR3 is 15 residues long. The CDR3 here is CASSSGTGGLEGYTF. DNA of the CDR3: TGCGCCAGCAGCTCCGGGACAGGGGGCTTAGAGGGCTACACCTTC.

The gene calls are TRBV9 and TRBJ2-3, with D unclear. Trimming left V 4 bases short and J 5 bases short, with 8 bases between. This CDR3 contains 12 residues. Germline V CDR1 and CDR2: SGDLS, YYNGEE. CDR3 DNA sequence: TGTGCCAGCAGCCTTAATCGAGATACGCAGTATTTT. Its protein product is CASSLNRDTQYF.

This clone appeared once. The chain is built from TRBV9 and TRBJ2-7; possibly TRBD1 or TRBD2 for D (6 bases each). CDR1 SGDLS and CDR2 YYNGEE come from the germline V gene. This CDR3 has 14 amino acids. V shed 0 bases and J shed 6 bases, with 13 bases lying between them. The CDR3 DNA follows: TGTGCCAGCAGCGTAGGGCCGGGGGCCTCCGAGCAGTACTTC. This sequence encodes CASSVGPGASEQYF. The full variable domain, with the rest looked up from reference TRBV9 and TRBJ2-7, is DSGVTQTPKHLITATGQRVTLRCSPRSGDLSVYWYQQSLDQGLQFLIQYYNGEERAKGNILERFSAQQFPDLHSELNLSSLELGDSALYFCASSVGPGASEQYFGPGTRLTVT.

The chain employs TRBV7-8 and TRBJ1-1, with D uncertain. Between the trimmed V and J ends, which lost 6 bases and 3 bases, there was a span of 14 bases. This CDR3 is 14 amino acids long. CDR1 SGHVS and CDR2 FQNEAQ come from the germline V gene. This CDR3 is CASSSSRTDTEAFF. The DNA of the CDR3 is TGTGCCAGCAGTAGTTCCAGGACGGACACTGAAGCTTTCTTT.

The V call is TRBV5-1, the J call TRBJ1-1; D is perhaps TRBD1 (5 bases). The CDR3 covers 14 residues. Looked up from germline, CDR1 is SGHRS and CDR2 is YFSETQ. V was clipped by 2 bases and J by 1 base, with 9 bases between them. The CDR3 protein is CASSLETANTEAFF. The CDR3 DNA follows: TGCGCCAGCAGCTTAGAGACAGCGAACACTGAAGCTTTCTTT.

In this sample, this clone turned up a few times. This chain joins TRBV3-1 (or the pseudogene TRBV3-2) and TRBJ1-5, with a possible D match to TRBD1 (6 bases). Trimming took 1 base from V and 0 from J, leaving 10 bases between them. The CDR3 runs 16 residues. CDR1 is LGHDT and CDR2 is YNNKEL in the germline V gene (reference sequence). CDR3 in amino acids: CASSQGTGLSNQPQHF. The DNA for the CDR3 is TGTGCCAGCAGCCAAGGTACAGGGCTTAGCAATCAGCCCCAGCATTTT.

On this clone: Other DNA sequences in the same sample also yield this CDR3. The J gene is TRBJ2-5, the V gene TRBV6-6, with unresolved D. V was cut by 3 bases and J by 1 base, with 3 bases left in between. The CDR3 spans 12 residues. CDR1 MNHNY and CDR2 SVGAGI come from the germline V gene (reference sequence). In nucleotides, the CDR3 is TGTGCCAGCAGTTATGGCCAAGAGACCCAGTACTTC. Its protein is CASSYGQETQYF.